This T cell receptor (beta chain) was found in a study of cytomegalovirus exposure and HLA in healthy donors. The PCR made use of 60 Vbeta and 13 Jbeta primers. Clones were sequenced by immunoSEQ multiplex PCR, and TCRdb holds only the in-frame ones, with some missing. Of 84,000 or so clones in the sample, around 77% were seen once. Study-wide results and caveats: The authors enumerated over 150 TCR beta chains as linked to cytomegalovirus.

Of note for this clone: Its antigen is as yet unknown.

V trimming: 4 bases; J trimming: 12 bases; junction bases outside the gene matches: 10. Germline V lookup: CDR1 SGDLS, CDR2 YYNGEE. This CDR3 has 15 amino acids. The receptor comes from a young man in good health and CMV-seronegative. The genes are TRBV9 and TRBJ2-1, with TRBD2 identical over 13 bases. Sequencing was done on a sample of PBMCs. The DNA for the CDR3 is TGTGCCAGCAGCCCCCGGGGACTAGCGGGGCTAGGGCAGTTCTTC. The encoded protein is CASSPRGLAGLGQFF.